The text below deals with one T cell receptor (beta chain). Antigen: not known. The V end was cut by 8 bases, the J end by 1 base, with 18 bases between. The germline gives CDR1 SGHAT, CDR2 FQNNGV. CDR3 size: 16 residues. The data are from a study of cytomegalovirus exposure and HLA in healthy donors. About the research overall: HLA-typed donors were the source of approximately 80 million unique TCRs, which an early data release held. General study points: Reports state that TCR beta sequences accurately predicted most subjects' HLA-A and HLA-B alleles.

This PCR relied on a set of 60 Vbeta primers and 13 Jbeta primers. The table came from immunoSEQ multiplex PCR; TCRdb's copy has only in-frame clones and leaves some out. The sample consists of about 57,000 clones, around 83% of them appearing once. The sequence was collected from a man aged 30-40 years in good health and CMV-seronegative. The material sequenced was PBMCs. This chain joins TRBV11-2 and TRBJ2-4, with D possibly TRBD2 on 6 matching bases. The DNA for the CDR3 is TGTGCCAGCCTAGGGACTCTCGGGTGGGCCAAAAACATTCAGTACTTC. As protein: CASLGTLGWAKNIQYF.